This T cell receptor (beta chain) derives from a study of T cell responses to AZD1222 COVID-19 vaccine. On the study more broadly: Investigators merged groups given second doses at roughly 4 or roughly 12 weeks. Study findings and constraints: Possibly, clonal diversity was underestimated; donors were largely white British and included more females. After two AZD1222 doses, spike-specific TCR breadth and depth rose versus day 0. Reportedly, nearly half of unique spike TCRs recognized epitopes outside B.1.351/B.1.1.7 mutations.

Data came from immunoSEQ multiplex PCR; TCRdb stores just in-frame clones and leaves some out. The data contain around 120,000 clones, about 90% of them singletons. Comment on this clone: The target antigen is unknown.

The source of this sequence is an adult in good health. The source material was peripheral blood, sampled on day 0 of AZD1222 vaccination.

This chain's CDR3 is CASSPGGPNEQYF. The CDR3 bases are TGTGCCAGCAGTCCGGGGGGCCCCAACGAGCAGTACTTC. V is TRBV27 and J is TRBJ2-7, with a possible D match to TRBD2 (7 bases). The germline V and J ends were trimmed by 5 bases and 5 bases, with 13 bases remaining between them. Germline CDR1 is MNHEY and CDR2 is SMNVEV (reference sequence). This CDR3 has 13 amino acids.